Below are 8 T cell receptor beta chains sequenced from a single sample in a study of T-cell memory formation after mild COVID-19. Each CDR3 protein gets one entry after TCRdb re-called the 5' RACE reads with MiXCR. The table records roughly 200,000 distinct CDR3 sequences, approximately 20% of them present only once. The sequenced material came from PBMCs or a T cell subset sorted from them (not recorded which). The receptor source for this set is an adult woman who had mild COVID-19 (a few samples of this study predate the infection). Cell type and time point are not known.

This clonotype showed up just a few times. CDR3 protein: CASSFREGNTGELFF. As DNA, the CDR3 is TGCGCCAGCAGCTTCAGGGAAGGAAACACCGGGGAGCTGTTTTTT. The rearrangement links TRBV5-1 to TRBJ2-2; tentatively, D is TRBD1 (5 bases). The V gene lost 2 bases and the J gene lost 2 bases, with 10 bases spanning the gap. Germline values: CDR1 SGHRS, CDR2 YFSETQ. The CDR3 runs 15 residues.

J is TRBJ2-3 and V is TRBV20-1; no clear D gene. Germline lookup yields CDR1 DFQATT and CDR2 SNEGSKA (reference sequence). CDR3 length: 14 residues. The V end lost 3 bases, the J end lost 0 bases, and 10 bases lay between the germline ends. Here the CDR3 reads CSARGVGSTDTQYF. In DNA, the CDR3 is TGCAGTGCTAGGGGTGTAGGGAGCACAGATACGCAGTATTTT.

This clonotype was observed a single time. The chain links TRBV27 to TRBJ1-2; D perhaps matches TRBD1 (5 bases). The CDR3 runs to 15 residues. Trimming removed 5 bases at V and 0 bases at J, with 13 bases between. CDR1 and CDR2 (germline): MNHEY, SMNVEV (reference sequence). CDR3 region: CASSARAPANYGYTF. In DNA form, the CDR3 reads TGTGCCAGCAGTGCCAGGGCACCAGCTAACTATGGCTACACCTTC.

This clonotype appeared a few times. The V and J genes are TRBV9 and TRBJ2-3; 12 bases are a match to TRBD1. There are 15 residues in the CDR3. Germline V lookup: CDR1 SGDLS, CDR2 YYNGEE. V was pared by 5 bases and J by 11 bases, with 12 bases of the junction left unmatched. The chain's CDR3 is CASRRGQGATSGQYF. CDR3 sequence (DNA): TGTGCCAGCAGACGGGGACAGGGGGCAACCTCGGGGCAGTATTTT.

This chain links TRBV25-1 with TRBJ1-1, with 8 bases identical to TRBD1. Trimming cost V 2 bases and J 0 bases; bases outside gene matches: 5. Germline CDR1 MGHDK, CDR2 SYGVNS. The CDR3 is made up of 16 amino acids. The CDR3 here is CASSEARTGLNTEAFF. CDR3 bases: TGTGCCAGCAGTGAAGCCCGGACAGGGTTGAACACTGAAGCTTTCTTT. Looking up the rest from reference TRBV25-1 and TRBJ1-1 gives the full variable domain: EADIYQTPRYLVIGTGKKITLECSQTMGHDKMYWYQQDPGMELHLIHYSYGVNSTEKGDLSSESTVSRIRTEHFPLTLESARPSHTSQYLCASSEARTGLNTEAFFGQGTRLTVV.

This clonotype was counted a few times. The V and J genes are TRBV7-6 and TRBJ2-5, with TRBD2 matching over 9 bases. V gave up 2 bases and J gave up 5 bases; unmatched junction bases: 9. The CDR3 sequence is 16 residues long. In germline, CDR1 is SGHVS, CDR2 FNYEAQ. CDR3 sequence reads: CASSLSGGISGETQYF. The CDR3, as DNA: TGTGCCAGCAGCTTAAGCGGGGGGATTAGTGGGGAGACCCAGTACTTC.

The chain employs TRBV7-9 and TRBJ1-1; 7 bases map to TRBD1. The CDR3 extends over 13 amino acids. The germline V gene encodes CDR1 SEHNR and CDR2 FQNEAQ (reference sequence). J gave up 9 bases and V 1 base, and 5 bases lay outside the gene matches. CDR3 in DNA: TGTGCCAGCAGCTTAGAGGGGACAGCACAAGCTTTCTTT. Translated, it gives CASSLEGTAQAFF.

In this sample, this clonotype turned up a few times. CDR3 sequence: CASSAGTSGGFNEQFF. CDR3 DNA sequence: TGTGCCAGCAGCGCGGGGACTAGCGGGGGGTTCAATGAGCAGTTCTTC. This rearrangement joins TRBV9 to TRBJ2-1, with 15 bases aligning to TRBD2. The CDR3 length is 16 residues. The germline gives CDR1 SGDLS, CDR2 YYNGEE. Losses at the gene ends were 3 bases for V and 6 bases for J; bases not matched to a gene: 4. The entire variable domain, with the rest obtained from reference TRBV9 and TRBJ2-1, is as follows: DSGVTQTPKHLITATGQRVTLRCSPRSGDLSVYWYQQSLDQGLQFLIQYYNGEERAKGNILERFSAQQFPDLHSELNLSSLELGDSALYFCASSAGTSGGFNEQFFGPGTRLTVL.